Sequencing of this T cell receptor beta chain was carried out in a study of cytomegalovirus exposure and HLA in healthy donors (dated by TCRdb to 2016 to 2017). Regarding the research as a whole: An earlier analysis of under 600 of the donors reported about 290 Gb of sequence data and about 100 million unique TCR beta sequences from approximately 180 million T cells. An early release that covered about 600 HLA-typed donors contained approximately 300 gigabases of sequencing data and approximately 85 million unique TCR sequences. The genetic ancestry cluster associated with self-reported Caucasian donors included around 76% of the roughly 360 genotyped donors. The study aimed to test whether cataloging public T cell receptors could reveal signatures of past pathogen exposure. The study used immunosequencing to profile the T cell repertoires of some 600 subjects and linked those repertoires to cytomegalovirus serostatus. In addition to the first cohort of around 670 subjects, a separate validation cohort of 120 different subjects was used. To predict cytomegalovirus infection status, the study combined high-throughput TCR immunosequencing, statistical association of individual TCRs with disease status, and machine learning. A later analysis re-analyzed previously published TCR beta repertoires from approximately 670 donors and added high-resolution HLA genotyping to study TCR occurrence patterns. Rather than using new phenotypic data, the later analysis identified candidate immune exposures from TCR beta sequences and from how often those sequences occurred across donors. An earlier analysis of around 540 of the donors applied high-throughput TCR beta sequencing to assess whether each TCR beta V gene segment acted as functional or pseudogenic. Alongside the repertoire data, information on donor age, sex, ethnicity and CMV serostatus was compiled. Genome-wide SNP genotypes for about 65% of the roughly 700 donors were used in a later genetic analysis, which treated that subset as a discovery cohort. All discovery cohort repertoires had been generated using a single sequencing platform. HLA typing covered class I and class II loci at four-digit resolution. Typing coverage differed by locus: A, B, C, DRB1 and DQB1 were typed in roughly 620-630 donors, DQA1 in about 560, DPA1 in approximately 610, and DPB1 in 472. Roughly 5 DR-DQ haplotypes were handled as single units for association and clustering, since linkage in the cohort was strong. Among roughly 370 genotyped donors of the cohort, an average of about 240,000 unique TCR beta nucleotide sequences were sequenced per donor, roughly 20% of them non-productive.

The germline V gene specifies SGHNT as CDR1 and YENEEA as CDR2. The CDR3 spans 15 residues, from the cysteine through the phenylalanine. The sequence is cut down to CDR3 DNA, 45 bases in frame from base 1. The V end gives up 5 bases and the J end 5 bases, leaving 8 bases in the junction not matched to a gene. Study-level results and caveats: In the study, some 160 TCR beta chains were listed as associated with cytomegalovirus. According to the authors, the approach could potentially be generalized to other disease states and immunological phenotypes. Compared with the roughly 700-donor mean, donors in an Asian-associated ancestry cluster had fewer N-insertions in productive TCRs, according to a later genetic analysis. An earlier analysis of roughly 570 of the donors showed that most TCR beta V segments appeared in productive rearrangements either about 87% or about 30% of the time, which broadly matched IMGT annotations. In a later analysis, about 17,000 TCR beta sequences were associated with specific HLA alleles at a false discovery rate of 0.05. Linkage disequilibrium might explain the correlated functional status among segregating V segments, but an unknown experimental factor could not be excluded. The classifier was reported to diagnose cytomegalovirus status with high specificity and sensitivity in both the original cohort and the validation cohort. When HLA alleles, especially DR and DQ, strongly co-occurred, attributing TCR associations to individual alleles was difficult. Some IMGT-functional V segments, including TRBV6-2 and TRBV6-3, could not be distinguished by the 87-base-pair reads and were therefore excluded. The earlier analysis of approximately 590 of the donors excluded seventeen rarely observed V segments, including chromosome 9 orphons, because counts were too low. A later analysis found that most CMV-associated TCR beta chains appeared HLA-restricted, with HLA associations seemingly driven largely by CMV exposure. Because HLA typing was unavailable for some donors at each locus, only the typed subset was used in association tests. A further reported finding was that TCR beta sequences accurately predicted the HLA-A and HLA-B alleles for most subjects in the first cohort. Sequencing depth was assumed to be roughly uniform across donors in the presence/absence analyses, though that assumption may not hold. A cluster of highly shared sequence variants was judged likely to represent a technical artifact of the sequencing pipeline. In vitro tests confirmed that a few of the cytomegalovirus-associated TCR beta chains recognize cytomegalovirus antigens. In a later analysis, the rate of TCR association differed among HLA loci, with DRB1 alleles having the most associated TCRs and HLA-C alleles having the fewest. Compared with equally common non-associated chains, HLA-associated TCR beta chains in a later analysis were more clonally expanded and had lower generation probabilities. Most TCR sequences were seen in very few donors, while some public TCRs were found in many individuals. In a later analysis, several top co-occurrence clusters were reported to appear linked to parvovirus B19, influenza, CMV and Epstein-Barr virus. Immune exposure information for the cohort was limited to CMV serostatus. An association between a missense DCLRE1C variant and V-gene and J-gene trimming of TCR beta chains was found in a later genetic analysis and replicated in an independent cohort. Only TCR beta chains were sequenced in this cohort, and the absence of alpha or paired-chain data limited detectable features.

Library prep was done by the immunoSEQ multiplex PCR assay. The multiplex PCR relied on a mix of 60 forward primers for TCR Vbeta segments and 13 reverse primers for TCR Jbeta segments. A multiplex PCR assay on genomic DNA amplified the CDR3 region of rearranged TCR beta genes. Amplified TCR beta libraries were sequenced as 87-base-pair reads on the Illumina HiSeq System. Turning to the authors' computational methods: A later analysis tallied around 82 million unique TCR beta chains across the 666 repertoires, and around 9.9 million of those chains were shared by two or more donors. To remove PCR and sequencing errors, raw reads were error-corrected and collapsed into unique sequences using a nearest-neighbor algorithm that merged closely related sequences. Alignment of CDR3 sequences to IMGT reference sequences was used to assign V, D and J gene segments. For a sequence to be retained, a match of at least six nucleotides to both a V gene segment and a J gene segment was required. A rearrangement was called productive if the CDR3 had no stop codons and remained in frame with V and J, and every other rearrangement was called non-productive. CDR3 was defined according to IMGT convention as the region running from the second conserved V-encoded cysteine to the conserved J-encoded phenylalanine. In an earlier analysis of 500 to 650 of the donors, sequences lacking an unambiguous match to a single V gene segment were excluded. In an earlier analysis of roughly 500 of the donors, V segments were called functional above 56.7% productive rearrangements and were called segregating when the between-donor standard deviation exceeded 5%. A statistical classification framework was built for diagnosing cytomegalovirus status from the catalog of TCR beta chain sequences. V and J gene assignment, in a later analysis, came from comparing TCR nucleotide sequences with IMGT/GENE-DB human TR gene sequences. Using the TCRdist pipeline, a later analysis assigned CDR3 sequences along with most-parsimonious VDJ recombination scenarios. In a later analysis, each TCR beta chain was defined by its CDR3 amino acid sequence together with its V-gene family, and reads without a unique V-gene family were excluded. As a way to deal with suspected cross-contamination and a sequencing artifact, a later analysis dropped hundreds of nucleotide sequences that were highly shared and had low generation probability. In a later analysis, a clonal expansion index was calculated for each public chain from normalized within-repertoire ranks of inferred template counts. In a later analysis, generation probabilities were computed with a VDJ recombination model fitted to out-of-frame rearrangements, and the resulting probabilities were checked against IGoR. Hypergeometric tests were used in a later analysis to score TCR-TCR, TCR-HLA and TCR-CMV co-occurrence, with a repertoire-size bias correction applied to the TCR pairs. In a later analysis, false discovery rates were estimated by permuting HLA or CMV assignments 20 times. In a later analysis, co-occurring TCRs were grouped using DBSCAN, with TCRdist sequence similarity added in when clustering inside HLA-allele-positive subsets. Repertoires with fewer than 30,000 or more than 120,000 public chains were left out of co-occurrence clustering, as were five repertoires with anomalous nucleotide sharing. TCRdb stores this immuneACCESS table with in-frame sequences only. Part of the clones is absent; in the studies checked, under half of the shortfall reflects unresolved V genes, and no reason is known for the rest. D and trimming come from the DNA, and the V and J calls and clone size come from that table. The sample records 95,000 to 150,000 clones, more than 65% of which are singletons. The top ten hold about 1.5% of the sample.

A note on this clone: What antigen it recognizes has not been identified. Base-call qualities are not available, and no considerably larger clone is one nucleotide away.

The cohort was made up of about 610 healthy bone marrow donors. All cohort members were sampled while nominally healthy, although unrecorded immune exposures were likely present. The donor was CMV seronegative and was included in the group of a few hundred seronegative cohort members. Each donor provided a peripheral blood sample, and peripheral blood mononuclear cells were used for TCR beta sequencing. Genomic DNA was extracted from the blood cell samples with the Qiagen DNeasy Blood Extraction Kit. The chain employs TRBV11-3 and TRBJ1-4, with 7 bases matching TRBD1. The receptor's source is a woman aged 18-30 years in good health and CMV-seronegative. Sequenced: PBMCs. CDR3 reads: CASSLGGQVNEKLFF. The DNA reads TGTGCCAGCAGCCTAGGAGGACAGGTCAATGAAAAACTGTTTTTT. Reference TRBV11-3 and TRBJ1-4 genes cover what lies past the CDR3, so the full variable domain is EAGVVQSPRYKIIEKKQPVAFWCNPISGHNTLYWYLQNLGQGPELLIRYENEEAVDDSQLPKDRFSAERLKGVDSTLKIQPAELGDSAVYLCASSLGGQVNEKLFFGSGTQLSVL.